This TCR beta chain emerged from a study of T cells in Graves' hyperthyroidism and ophthalmopathy. Study-wide results and limits: Blood also showed most of the thyroid clonotypes that were expanded above 0.001. The model's output predicted ophthalmopathy at a median of 6.5 months prior to onset.

Notes on this clonotype: What it binds is not known.

The CDR3 has 15 residues. Per the germline V gene, CDR1 is GTSNPN and CDR2 is SVGIG (reference sequence). With 0 bases clipped from V and 9 bases from J, the junction kept 6 bases outside the gene matches. Uncontrolled infection, other autoimmune disease, pregnancy or lactation barred patients from enrollment. Diagnoses used clinical symptoms, serum thyroxine and TRAb, thyroid ultrasound and orbital computed tomography. RNA transcripts served as the template for amplifying TCR beta CDR3 regions. HTBI primers drove first-round RT-PCR of the TCR CDR3. TCRdb processed the multiplex PCR reads anew with MiXCR; each CDR3 protein has one entry. This repertoire shows about 770,000 distinct CDR3 sequences, approximately 18% found once; its top ten account for over 15%.

The sample was blood. This chain uses TRBV30 with TRBJ2-5; TRBD2 aligns across 14 bases. This sequence originates from a woman in her 50s with Graves' hyperthyroidism that later progressed to Graves' ophthalmopathy. The CDR3 DNA follows: TGTGCCTGGAGTGTAAGGACTAGCGGGGGGAAGGCCCAGTACTTC. Amino acid sequence: CAWSVRTSGGKAQYF.